This TCR beta chain stems from a study of identical twins. The CDR3 contains 14 residues. Germline CDR1 MDHEN, CDR2 SYDVKM. V lost 6 bases to trimming and J lost 3 bases, with 14 bases between them. This clonotype has just a few counts. Its antigen is undetermined. TCRdb analysed the 5' RACE reads with MiXCR anew, one entry per CDR3 protein. The data show 250,000 to 350,000 distinct CDR3 sequences, 6.5% to 9.5% seen once. Study conclusions and caveats: Findings depended on cross-sectional statistics rather than tracking the same donors.

This sample was shared with a second study, whose subject was yellow fever vaccine responses in identical twins.

The chain carries TRBV28 and TRBJ1-1; TRBD1 is a possible D gene (5 bases). The specimen was memory (CD45RO+) T cells sorted from blood. The TCR sequence derives from a woman younger than 30 in good health. The CDR3 here is CASSLRVGDTEAFF. CDR3 nucleotide sequence: TGTGCCAGCAGCCTAAGGGTGGGGGACACTGAAGCTTTCTTT. The complete variable domain, with remaining parts taken from reference TRBV28 and TRBJ1-1, reads DVKVTQSSRYLVKRTGEKVFLECVQDMDHENMFWYRQDPGLGLRLIYFSYDVKMKEKGDIPEGYSVSREKKERFSLILESASTNQTSMYLCASSLRVGDTEAFFGQGTRLTVV.